One and the same sample provided the 9 T cell receptor beta chains below, sequenced in a study of T-cell memory formation after mild COVID-19. TCRdb independently ran MiXCR on the 5' RACE reads; one entry per CDR3 protein. The sample contains approximately 210,000 distinct CDR3 sequences, about 16% of which appear only once. The sample consisted of PBMCs or a T cell subset sorted from them (not recorded which). These receptors all come from an adult woman who had mild COVID-19 (a few samples of this study predate the infection). Cell type and time point are not known.

The sample holds a few counts of this clonotype. The genes are TRBV9 and TRBJ1-1, with D possibly TRBD1 on 6 matching bases. The V and J ends lost 2 bases and 3 bases respectively, with 11 bases between them. Per germline, CDR1 SGDLS and CDR2 YYNGEE. The CDR3 runs 14 residues. The DNA of the CDR3 is TGTGCCAGCAGCGTCGGAAACAGGGACACTGAAGCTTTCTTT. This gives the protein CASSVGNRDTEAFF.

This clonotype was detected ten times or more. The chain carries TRBV20-1 and TRBJ2-5; 8 nucleotides align to TRBD2. CDR1 is DFQATT, CDR2 SNEGSKA, per germline (reference sequence). V shed 3 bases, J shed 1 base, and the junction held 13 bases outside the gene matches. The CDR3 is made up of 17 amino acids. Here the CDR3 reads CSARTDGIAGIQETQYF. CDR3 sequence (DNA): TGCAGTGCTAGGACCGACGGAATAGCGGGAATCCAAGAGACCCAGTACTTC.

This CDR3 is CASRTSGTGVLGYTF. The CDR3 DNA reads as TGTGCCAGCAGGACTTCCGGGACAGGGGTGCTTGGCTACACCTTC. The chain carries TRBV6-2 or TRBV6-3 and TRBJ1-2, with 10 bases fitting TRBD1. Trimming removed 6 bases from V and 7 bases from J; junction bases left unmatched: 11. Germline V lookup: CDR1 MNHEY, CDR2 SVGEGT. CDR3 length: 15 residues.

This clonotype was picked up a small number of times. This rearrangement joins TRBV18 to TRBJ2-2; D is possibly TRBD1 or TRBD2 (5 bases each). V was shortened by 4 bases and J by 5 bases, with 14 bases between the two germline ends. The CDR3 spans 15 residues. Germline CDR1 is KGHSH and CDR2 is LQKENI. CDR3 sequence (DNA): TGTGCCAGCTCACGTGGGGGAAGTCGAACCGGGGAGCTGTTTTTT. Translated, it gives CASSRGGSRTGELFF. Filled out from reference TRBV18 and TRBJ2-2, the complete variable domain reads NAGVMQNPRHLVRRRGQEARLRCSPMKGHSHVYWYRQLPEEGLKFMVYLQKENIIDESGMPKERFSAEFPKEGPSILRIQQVVRGDSAAYFCASSRGGSRTGELFFGEGSRLTVL.

The chain carries TRBV6-5 and TRBJ2-7, with 8 bases identical to TRBD1. The CDR3 length is 15 residues. The germline CDR1 and CDR2 sequences are MNHEY and SVGAGI. J gave up 1 base and V 7 bases, and 9 bases lay outside the gene matches. CDR3 nucleotide sequence: TGTGCCAGCACTCAGGGGGCAGGGAATTCCTACGAGCAGTACTTC. Translated: CASTQGAGNSYEQYF.

This clonotype was observed a few times. The CDR3 DNA is TGTGCCAGCAGTCAAGCAGGCCCCGGGGAGCTGTTTTTT. It specifies CASSQAGPGELFF. The gene calls are TRBV6-6 and TRBJ2-2; D is unresolved. The ends were cut back, 5 bases at V and 6 bases at J, with 10 bases in the middle. The CDR3 runs 13 residues. The germline V gene has CDR1 MNHNY and CDR2 SVGAGI (reference sequence).

The V and J genes are TRBV2 and TRBJ2-2, with D tentatively TRBD1 or TRBD2 (5 bases each). V lost 7 bases to trimming and J lost 2 bases, with 14 bases between them. Looked up from germline, CDR1 is SNHLY and CDR2 is FYNNEI. The CDR3 runs 15 residues. The CDR3 spells CASTEGQGNTGELFF. In DNA form, the CDR3 reads TGTGCCAGCACCGAGGGGCAGGGAAACACCGGGGAGCTGTTTTTT.

The chain has TRBV12-3 or TRBV12-4 and TRBJ1-6, with unresolved D. The CDR3 consists of 13 residues. Trimming shortened V by 5 bases and J by 7 bases, and 9 bases separated the two germline ends. The CDR3 coding sequence is TGTGCCAGCAGTCTTACGTCGAATTCACCCCTCCACTTT. This codes for CASSLTSNSPLHF.

This clonotype was recorded many times. This chain joins TRBV12-3 or TRBV12-4 and TRBJ1-2; 12 nucleotides match TRBD1. V trimming: 3 bases; J trimming: 5 bases; junction bases outside the gene matches: 13. There are 18 residues in the CDR3. CDR3 protein: CASSLAGGQGALGYGYTF. The CDR3 DNA sequence: TGTGCCAGCAGTTTGGCCGGGGGACAGGGGGCCTTGGGTTATGGCTACACCTTC.